This entry describes one T cell receptor beta chain. The data derive from a study of T cell repertoires in cytomegalovirus infection. Study-wide context: Indicated by public TCR beta signatures were CMV infection and matching HLA type.

Between the trimmed V and J ends, which lost 1 base and 2 bases, there was a span of 9 bases. The CDR3 consists of 14 residues. CDR1 and CDR2 (germline): SGDLS, YYNGEE. Via MiXCR, TCRdb re-called the reads, giving one row per CDR3 protein. The table lists about 490,000 distinct CDR3 sequences, around a quarter of them singletons. The V gene is TRBV9, the J gene TRBJ1-1; D gene unclear. Sequencing input: PBMCs. This clonotype was obtained from a human donor in good health (CMV status not recorded). Some clones in this sample may be carry-over from other donors' samples. CDR3 bases: TGTGCCAGCAGCGTACTTAGTGGTAACACTGAAGCTTTCTTT. It yields the protein CASSVLSGNTEAFF.